This TCR beta chain was captured in a study of monozygotic twins with inflammatory bowel disease (dated by TCRdb to 2018 to 2020). Describing the broader study: In total, around 28 monozygotic twin pairs made up the full study: 19 Danish pairs, all IBD-discordant, plus nine German pairs, of which four were IBD-concordant and five were IBD-discordant. Disease-associated traits were sought mainly through comparisons between IBD patients and their genetically identical healthy co-twins within discordant pairs. Each individual had, on average, about 151 000 unique TCRalpha sequences and 181 000 unique TCRbeta sequences available for analysis.

General study outcomes and caveats: The results gave no support for a single strong signal or clonotype linked to IBD. Differing immunosuppressive treatments among patients may have added background noise and inter-individual variability to the repertoires. Measured by the inverse Simpson index, TCRbeta repertoire diversity was lower in IBD patients than in their healthy co-twins. Repertoire similarity did not differ between concordant and discordant twins, which could be due to limited statistical power. Distinction between different T cell subtypes could not be achieved in the analysis. Fewer clonotypes were shared with other individuals by IBD patients than by healthy twins, most markedly in patients showing signs of disease activity.

The CDR3 has 19 amino acids, counting the end cysteine and phenylalanine. The coding DNA is unavailable. The germline V gene specifies SGHDN as CDR1 and FVKESK as CDR2. From each donor, an approximately 2.5 ml peripheral blood sample was drawn into PAXgene tubes and stored at -80 degrees C. Without T cell sorting, total RNA was isolated from whole blood using the PAXgene blood miRNA kit on an automated QIAcube. Peripheral blood from monozygotic twin pairs, either concordant or discordant for inflammatory bowel disease, underwent deep TCRalpha and TCRbeta repertoire profiling that used unique molecular barcoding. Smoking habits were recorded for all twin pairs, with individuals classified as current, former or never smokers. For this clonotype: It lacks a known antigen.

The method was 5' RACE. Preparation of each TCR library used 3,000 to 4,000 ng of total RNA. For each sample, cDNA synthesis with SMARTScribe reverse transcriptase was split into eight separate reactions. During cDNA synthesis, template switching was used to introduce unique molecular identifiers that contained a 6-nucleotide sample barcode. TCRalpha and TCRbeta cDNA was amplified by two nested PCRs of 16 and 9 cycles, with bead purification after each PCR. Before amplification, cDNA was treated with uracil DNA-glycosylase and purified using the QIAquick PCR purification kit. The second PCR was the step at which Illumina TruSeq-compatible adapters and sample-specific barcodes were added. TapeStation and Qubit were used to check library quality and concentration, and around 5 ng of each library went into the pool. Sequencing of pooled libraries was carried out on an Illumina HiSeq2500 single-index Rapid Run using 2 x 100 bp reads and custom sequencing primers. As for the authors' bioinformatics: MiGEC version 1.2.6 was used for UMI-based consensus assembly to correct PCR and sequencing errors. MiXCR version 2.1.1 handled V(D)J alignment, clonotype assembly and CDR3 extraction. Gene usage, clonotype sharing and MAIT/NKT TCR abundance were normalised by analysing the top 1000, 10 000 and 20 000 clonotypes per sample. After downsampling to 27 000 UMIs, diversity was calculated as the inverse Simpson index using the vegan R package. Statistical testing used paired Mann-Whitney U tests on the discordant twin pairs and applied Benjamini-Hochberg correction for multiple testing. The reads, reprocessed by TCRdb, yield one row per CDR3 protein sequence and no DNA. In this record, the V and J calls reflect TCRdb's handling and not the investigators' own analysis. The sample's clone listing holds nearly 450,000 distinct CDR3 sequences. 2% to 2.5% of the sample belongs to the ten largest clones.

The source material was blood. The receptor was isolated from a human donor with ulcerative colitis or Crohn's disease, or a healthy co-twin of an affected twin (not recorded which). The chain is made from TRBV14 and TRBJ2-3; TCRdb's D gene call, TRBD1, goes unchecked for lack of DNA. The CDR3 amino acid sequence is: CASSQATEGTGLSTDTQYF.